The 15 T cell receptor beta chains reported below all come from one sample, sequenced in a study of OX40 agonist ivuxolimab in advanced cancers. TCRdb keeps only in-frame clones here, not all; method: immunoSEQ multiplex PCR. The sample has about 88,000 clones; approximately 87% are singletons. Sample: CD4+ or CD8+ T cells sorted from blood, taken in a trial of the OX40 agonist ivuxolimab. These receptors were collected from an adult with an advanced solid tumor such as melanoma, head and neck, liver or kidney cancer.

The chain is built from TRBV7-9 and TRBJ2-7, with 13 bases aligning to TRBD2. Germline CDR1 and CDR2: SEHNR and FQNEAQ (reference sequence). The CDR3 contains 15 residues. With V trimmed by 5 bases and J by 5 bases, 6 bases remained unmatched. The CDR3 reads CASSPGTSGTNEQYF. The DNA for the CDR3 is TGTGCCAGCAGCCCCGGGACTAGCGGGACTAACGAGCAGTACTTC. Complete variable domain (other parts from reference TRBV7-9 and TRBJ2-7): DTGVSQNPRHKITKRGQNVTFRCDPISEHNRLYWYRQTLGQGPEFLTYFQNEAQLEKSRLLSDRFSAERPKGSFSTLEIQRTEQGDSAMYLCASSPGTSGTNEQYFGPGTRLTVT.

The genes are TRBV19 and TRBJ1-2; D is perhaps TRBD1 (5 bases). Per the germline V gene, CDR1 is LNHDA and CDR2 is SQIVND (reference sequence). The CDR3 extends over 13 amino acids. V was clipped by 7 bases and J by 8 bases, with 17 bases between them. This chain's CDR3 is CASTPGEPLGYTF. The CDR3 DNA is TGTGCCAGTACCCCGGGGGAGCCTCTCGGCTACACCTTC.

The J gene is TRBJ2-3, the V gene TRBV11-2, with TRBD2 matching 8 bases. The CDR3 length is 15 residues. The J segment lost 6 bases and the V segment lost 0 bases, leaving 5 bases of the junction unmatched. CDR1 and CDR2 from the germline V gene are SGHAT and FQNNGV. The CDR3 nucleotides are TGTGCCAGCAGCTTAGACGGGGGGGCTAGGGATACGCAGTATTTT. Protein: CASSLDGGARDTQYF. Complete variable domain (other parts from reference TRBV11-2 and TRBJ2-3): EAGVAQSPRYKIIEKRQSVAFWCNPISGHATLYWYQQILGQGPKLLIQFQNNGVVDDSQLPKDRFSAERLKGVDSTLKIQPAKLEDSAVYLCASSLDGGARDTQYFGPGTRLTVL.

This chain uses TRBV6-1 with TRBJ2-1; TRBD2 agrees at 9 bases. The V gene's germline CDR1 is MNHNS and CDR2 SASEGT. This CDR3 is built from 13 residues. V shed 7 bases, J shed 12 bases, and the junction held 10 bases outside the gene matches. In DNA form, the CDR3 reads TGTGCCAGCACCCTAAGCGGGAGGCCGGGGCAGTTCTTC. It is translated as CASTLSGRPGQFF.

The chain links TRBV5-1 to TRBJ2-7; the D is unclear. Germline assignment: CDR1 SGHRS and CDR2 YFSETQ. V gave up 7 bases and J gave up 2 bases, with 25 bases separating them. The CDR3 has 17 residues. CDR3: CASRRSSHPGSTYEQYF. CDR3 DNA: TGCGCCAGCCGTCGATCCTCCCACCCCGGGTCTACCTACGAGCAGTACTTC.

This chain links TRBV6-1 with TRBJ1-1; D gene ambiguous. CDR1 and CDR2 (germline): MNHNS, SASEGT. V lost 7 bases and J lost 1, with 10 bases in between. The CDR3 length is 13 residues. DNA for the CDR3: TGTGCCAGCACCCTGACATCGAACACTGAAGCTTTCTTT. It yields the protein CASTLTSNTEAFF.

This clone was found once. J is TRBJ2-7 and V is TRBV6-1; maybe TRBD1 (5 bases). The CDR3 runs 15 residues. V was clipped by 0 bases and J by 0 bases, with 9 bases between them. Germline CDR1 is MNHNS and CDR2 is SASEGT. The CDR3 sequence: CASSEAGLGSYEQYF. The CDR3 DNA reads TGTGCCAGCAGTGAAGCGGGGCTAGGCTCCTACGAGCAGTACTTC.

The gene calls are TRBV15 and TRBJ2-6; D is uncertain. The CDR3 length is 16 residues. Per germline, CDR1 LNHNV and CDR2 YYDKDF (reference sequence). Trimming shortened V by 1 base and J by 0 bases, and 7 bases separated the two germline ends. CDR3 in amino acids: CATSRAPVSGANVLTF. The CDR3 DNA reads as TGTGCCACCAGCAGAGCCCCAGTCTCTGGGGCCAACGTCCTGACTTTC.

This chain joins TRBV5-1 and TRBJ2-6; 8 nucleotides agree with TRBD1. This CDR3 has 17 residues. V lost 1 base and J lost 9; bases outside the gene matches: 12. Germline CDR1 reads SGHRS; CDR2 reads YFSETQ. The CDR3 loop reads CASSLRQGAILDNVLTF. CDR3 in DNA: TGCGCCAGCAGCTTGCGGCAGGGGGCAATTTTGGACAACGTCCTGACTTTC.

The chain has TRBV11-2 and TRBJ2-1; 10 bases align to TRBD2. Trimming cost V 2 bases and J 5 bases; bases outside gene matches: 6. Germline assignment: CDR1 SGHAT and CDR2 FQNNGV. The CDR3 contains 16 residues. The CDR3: CASSLILAGTHNEQFF. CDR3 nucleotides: TGTGCCAGCAGCTTAATACTAGCGGGAACCCACAATGAGCAGTTCTTC.

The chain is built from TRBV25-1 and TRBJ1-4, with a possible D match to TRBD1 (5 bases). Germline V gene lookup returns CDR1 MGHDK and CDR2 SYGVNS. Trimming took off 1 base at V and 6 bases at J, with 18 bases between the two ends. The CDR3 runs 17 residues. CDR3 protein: CASSESTRGSGDEKLFF. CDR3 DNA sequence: TGTGCCAGCAGTGAATCGACCCGGGGTTCGGGGGATGAAAAACTGTTTTTT.

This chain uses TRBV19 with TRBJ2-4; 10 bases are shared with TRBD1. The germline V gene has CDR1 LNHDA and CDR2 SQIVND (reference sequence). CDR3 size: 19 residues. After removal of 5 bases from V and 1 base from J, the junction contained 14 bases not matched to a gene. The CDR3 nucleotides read TGTGCCAGTAGTGGGAGGGACAGGGGTTTAGTTTCGGCCAAAAACATTCAGTACTTC. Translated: CASSGRDRGLVSAKNIQYF.

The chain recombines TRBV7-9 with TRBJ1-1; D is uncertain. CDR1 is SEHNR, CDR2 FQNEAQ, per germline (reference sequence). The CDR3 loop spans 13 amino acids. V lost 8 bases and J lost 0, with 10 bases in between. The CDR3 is CASHYGVNTEAFF. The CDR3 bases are TGTGCCAGCCACTATGGGGTGAACACTGAAGCTTTCTTT.

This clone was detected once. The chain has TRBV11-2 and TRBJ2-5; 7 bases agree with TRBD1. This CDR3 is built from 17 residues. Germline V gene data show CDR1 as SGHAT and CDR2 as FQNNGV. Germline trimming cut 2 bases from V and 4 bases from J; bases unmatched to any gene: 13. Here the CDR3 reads CASSLSETGTGAETQYF. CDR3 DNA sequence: TGTGCCAGCAGCTTATCAGAGACAGGGACGGGTGCAGAGACCCAGTACTTC. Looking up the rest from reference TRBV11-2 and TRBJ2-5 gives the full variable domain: EAGVAQSPRYKIIEKRQSVAFWCNPISGHATLYWYQQILGQGPKLLIQFQNNGVVDDSQLPKDRFSAERLKGVDSTLKIQPAKLEDSAVYLCASSLSETGTGAETQYFGPGTRLLVL.

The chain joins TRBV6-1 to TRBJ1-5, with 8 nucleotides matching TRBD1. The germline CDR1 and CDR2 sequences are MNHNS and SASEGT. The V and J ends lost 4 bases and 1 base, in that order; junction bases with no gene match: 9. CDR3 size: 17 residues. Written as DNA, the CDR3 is TGTGCCAGCAGTGCCCCGGGACAGGCTCTGAGCAATCAGCCCCAGCATTTT. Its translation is CASSAPGQALSNQPQHF.